This T cell receptor (beta chain) is from a study of blood T cell repertoires in COVID-19. Study details: T cells, B-cell-depleted T cells, or PBMCs supplied cDNA or gDNA.

The study recruited people aged roughly 18 to 100 years across around 23 US areas. Categorization into cohorts depended on clinical history that participants reported. In the source study's methods: Using reference gene primer amplification, nucleated cell counts were estimated. Here immunoSEQ multiplex PCR was the method, and the copy in TCRdb shows in-frame clones only, minus some. V and J calls plus clone size are reproduced from that table; the DNA served to infer D and trimming. This table holds over 350,000 clones, 70% to 90% found once. CDR3 length: 17 residues. Germline assignment: CDR1 SGHVS and CDR2 FQNEAQ. Trimming removed 5 bases from V and 3 bases from J; junction bases left unmatched: 12.

The chain carries TRBV7-8 and TRBJ1-2; TRBD1 agrees at 10 bases. The sample consisted of PBMCs or T cells enriched from blood (not recorded which). This TCR derives from a woman aged 18-29 years with acute COVID-19. DNA for the CDR3: TGTGCCAGCAGCCGAGGACAGGGGGTATTGATCCACTATGGCTACACCTTC. This gives the protein CASSRGQGVLIHYGYTF.